The sequence of this T cell receptor (beta chain) was determined in a study of blood T cell repertoires in COVID-19 (TCRdb year 2020). Turning to the overall study: Samples covering the acute and convalescent phases of COVID-19 were provided by collaborators in the United States, Italy and Spain. The prospective study material was composed of cDNA or gDNA derived from T cells, B-cell-depleted T cells, or PBMCs. Deeply sampled blood TCRbeta repertoires from subjects exposed to, actively infected with, or recovered from COVID-19 were included in the dataset. The repertoires were released in a freely available public database meant as a resource for research on the immune response to SARS-CoV-2. The samples were drawn from the first 160 participants of the ongoing ImmuneRACE study and from over a thousand subjects provided by 6 global collaborators. The sample metadata nearly always contained a de-identified subject ID, COVID-19 status, age in years and sex. Where available, HLA class I and class II types were obtained from metadata supplied by the sample provider rather than from assay-based typing.

The immunoSEQ Assay, a bias-controlled multiplex PCR, was used to amplify TCRbeta CDR3 regions from genomic DNA. The study's own analysis went as follows. Nucleated cell counts per sample were estimated from amplification of reference gene primers within the assay. To quantify the absolute abundance of each unique TCRbeta CDR3 rearrangement, sequence reads were collapsed and filtered. Productive Simpson clonality was computed per sample as the square root of Simpson's diversity index over productive rearrangements. Sourced from immuneACCESS, this table was stored by TCRdb with only in-frame sequences that have V and J called. A share of the clones is absent; for the studies checked, an unresolved V gene accounts for under half, and the remainder has no known explanation. That table supplies the V and J calls and clone size; D and trimming were determined from the DNA. The sample table holds roughly 62,000 clones, of which over 80% were seen once. The ten biggest clones cover 10% to 13% of the sample.

One collaborating source in Seattle enrolled patients during active infection and followed them longitudinally through the course of disease. Whole blood was collected in K2EDTA tubes by collaborating institutions according to the institutions' own protocols. Collaborator samples were shipped for TCRbeta analysis as frozen whole blood, isolated PBMCs, or DNA extracted from either sample type. Paper-wide results and their limitations: The quantity of clinical and demographic metadata differed by source and by participant and was supplied without curation.

In regard to this clone: Its antigen remains undetermined. No base-level quality is on record; no much larger clone is a single base apart.

Cut back by 4 bases and 4 bases, the V and J ends lie 8 bases apart. The CDR3 numbers 12 residues from cysteine through phenylalanine. The retained sequence is limited to the CDR3, 36 bases, with the frame set at the first base. According to the germline V gene, CDR1 reads SGDLS and CDR2 reads YYNGEE. The sequence was obtained from a man aged 25 to 40 with COVID-19, enrolled during active disease. The sequence joins TRBV9 to TRBJ1-1, with no reliable assignment of the D segment. Source material: peripheral blood. The CDR3 reads CASSSTGTEAFF. The DNA sequence is given as TGTGCCAGCAGCTCGACGGGCACTGAAGCTTTCTTT.